One sample yielded the 25 T cell receptor beta chains listed below, sequenced in a study of shared clonotypes between healthy human individuals. TCRdb's copy holds only in-frame clones and misses some; the assay was immunoSEQ multiplex PCR. The sample lists about 1.1 million clones; approximately 78% were seen once. The sequencing input was memory CD4+ T cells from PBMCs. Subset: CD45RA-negative fraction. Every receptor here comes from a man aged 18 to 29 in good health. Some clones in this sample may be carry-over from other donors' samples.

The J gene is TRBJ2-7, the V gene TRBV7-9; 10 nucleotides line up with TRBD1. The CDR3 is 16 residues long. V lost 2 bases, J lost 7 bases, and 11 bases stayed unmatched. Germline V gives CDR1 SEHNR, CDR2 FQNEAQ (reference sequence). This CDR3 is CASSLLGGTGAKEQYF. CDR3 in DNA: TGTGCCAGCAGCTTACTTGGGGGGACAGGGGCCAAGGAGCAGTACTTC. Variable domain in full (rest from reference TRBV7-9 and TRBJ2-7): DTGVSQNPRHKITKRGQNVTFRCDPISEHNRLYWYRQTLGQGPEFLTYFQNEAQLEKSRLLSDRFSAERPKGSFSTLEIQRTEQGDSAMYLCASSLLGGTGAKEQYFGPGTRLTVT.

The genes are TRBV9 and TRBJ2-7; no definite D call. CDR1 is SGDLS, CDR2 YYNGEE, per germline. The CDR3 spans 14 residues. Trimming stripped 4 bases from V and 6 bases from J, with 17 bases between. In nucleotides, the CDR3 is TGTGCCAGCAGCCCCCGAACCCGTCACCTCGAGCAGTACTTC. Protein sequence: CASSPRTRHLEQYF.

In regard to this clone: Germline is not matched at one junction end, which may reflect a read error. V usage is TRBV9 and J usage is TRBJ2-1, with 11 bases identical to TRBD2. The CDR3 has 13 amino acids. Germline V lookup: CDR1 SGDLS, CDR2 YYNGEE. The CDR3 region is CASSKPTSGSFVF. CDR3 nucleotide sequence: TGTGCCAGCAGCAAACCCACTAGCGGGAGTTTCGTCTTC.

The J gene is TRBJ1-2, the V gene TRBV7-2, with TRBD1 identical over 7 bases. The CDR3 covers 14 residues. Germline loops: CDR1 SGHTA, CDR2 FQGNSA. Germline trimming cut 6 bases from V and 5 bases from J; bases unmatched to any gene: 9. CDR3 nucleotides: TGTGCCAGCAGACCCGGGACAGCCGAATATGGCTACACCTTC. This codes for CASRPGTAEYGYTF. The variable domain in full, completed from reference TRBV7-2 and TRBJ1-2, reads GAGVSQSPSNKVTEKGKDVELRCDPISGHTALYWYRQSLGQGLEFLIYFQGNSAPDKSGLPSDRFSAERTGGSVSTLTIQRTQQEDSAVYLCASRPGTAEYGYTFGSGTRLTVV.

Comments on this clone: This sample also contains other DNA sequences that code for the same CDR3. The CDR3 coding sequence is TGTGCCAGCAGCTTGGGGGGGTCCTCCTACGAGCAGTACTTC. This gives the protein CASSLGGSSYEQYF. V and J are TRBV11-3 and TRBJ2-7, with TRBD2 matching 7 bases. Per germline, CDR1 SGHNT and CDR2 YENEEA. The CDR3 length is 14 residues. V lost 3 bases and J lost 0; bases outside the gene matches: 2.

In this sample, this clone turned up a few times. This chain connects TRBV7-2 to TRBJ2-3, with D perhaps being TRBD1 or TRBD2 (5 bases each). CDR3 size: 16 residues. V lost 1 base, J lost 5 bases, and 16 bases lay in between. Germline CDR1 SGHTA, CDR2 FQGNSA. The CDR3 sequence is CASSLVGVASLDTQYF. CDR3 coding DNA: TGTGCCAGCAGCTTAGTGGGGGTCGCCAGCTTAGATACGCAGTATTTT.

This chain joins TRBV30 and TRBJ2-6; D unresolved. This CDR3 has 14 amino acids. With 0 bases removed from V and 4 bases from J, the gap between germline ends came to 7 bases. Germline CDR1 GTSNPN, CDR2 SVGIG (reference sequence). CDR3 amino acids: CAWSVATGANVLTF. The CDR3 bases are TGTGCCTGGAGTGTGGCTACAGGGGCCAACGTCCTGACTTTC.

The rearrangement joins TRBV18 to TRBJ2-5; 8 bases line up with TRBD1. The germline V gene encodes CDR1 KGHSH and CDR2 LQKENI. The CDR3 loop spans 14 amino acids. With 7 bases clipped from V and 3 bases from J, the junction kept 7 bases outside the gene matches. In nucleotides, the CDR3 is TGTGCCAGCTTGGGGGGACAGGAAAAAGAGACCCAGTACTTC. Translation: CASLGGQEKETQYF.

The chain joins TRBV18 to TRBJ2-2, with D maybe TRBD1 (5 bases). The V and J ends lost 2 bases and 2 bases respectively, with 18 bases between them. Germline assignment: CDR1 KGHSH and CDR2 LQKENI. This CDR3 is built from 18 residues. For the CDR3, the DNA is TGTGCCAGCTCACCATACTATATACGACAGCAAAACACCGGGGAGCTGTTTTTT. Translating gives CASSPYYIRQQNTGELFF. The full variable domain, in which reference TRBV18 and TRBJ2-2 provide the parts outside the CDR3, is NAGVMQNPRHLVRRRGQEARLRCSPMKGHSHVYWYRQLPEEGLKFMVYLQKENIIDESGMPKERFSAEFPKEGPSILRIQQVVRGDSAAYFCASSPYYIRQQNTGELFFGEGSRLTVL.

The chain recombines TRBV28 with TRBJ2-7; 10 positions agree with TRBD2. V shed 5 bases, J shed 2 bases, and the junction held 6 bases outside the gene matches. This CDR3 spans 15 amino acids. The germline CDR1 and CDR2 sequences are MDHEN and SYDVKM. Here the CDR3 DNA reads TGTGCCAGCAGTACGGCTAGCGGGAGACCCTACGAGCAGTACTTC. Translation gives CASSTASGRPYEQYF.

V and J are TRBV28 and TRBJ2-7; 8 positions agree with TRBD2. This CDR3 is 14 amino acids long. V gave up 10 bases and J gave up 2 bases; unmatched junction bases: 10. Germline loops: CDR1 MDHEN, CDR2 SYDVKM. The CDR3 sequence is CATTSSGGTYEQYF. The CDR3 nucleotides are TGTGCCACCACATCGAGCGGGGGCACCTACGAGCAGTACTTC.

The rearrangement links TRBV6-6 to TRBJ2-1; TRBD1 aligns across 11 bases. This CDR3 comprises 14 residues. Trimming took 2 bases from V and 9 from J; bases not matched to a gene: 3. CDR1 MNHNY and CDR2 SVGAGI come from the germline V gene (reference sequence). The CDR3 sequence is CASSYPGTGGEQFF. The CDR3 bases are TGTGCCAGCAGTTACCCTGGGACAGGGGGTGAGCAGTTCTTC.

The chain couples TRBV9 to TRBJ2-3, with D uncertain. V lost 0 bases and J lost 4, with 12 bases in between. Germline lookup yields CDR1 SGDLS and CDR2 YYNGEE. CDR3 length: 15 residues. The CDR3 sequence is CASSVAPSVSDTQYF. The CDR3 coding sequence is TGTGCCAGCAGCGTAGCCCCATCCGTCTCAGATACGCAGTATTTT.

The chain joins TRBV7-3 to TRBJ2-1; 10 bases match TRBD2. This CDR3 region has 15 residues. J was trimmed by 4 bases and V by 4 bases; bases with no gene match: 4. Germline V CDR1 and CDR2: SGHTA, FQGTGA. CDR3 nucleotide sequence: TGTGCCAGCAGCTCCGGACTAGCGGTTTACAATGAGCAGTTCTTC. The encoded protein is CASSSGLAVYNEQFF. Combining the CDR3 with reference TRBV7-3 and TRBJ2-1 gives the whole variable domain GAGVSQTPSNKVTEKGKYVELRCDPISGHTALYWYRQSLGQGPEFLIYFQGTGAADDSGLPNDRFFAVRPEGSVSTLKIQRTERGDSAVYLCASSSGLAVYNEQFFGPGTRLTVL.

The chain uses TRBV7-8 and TRBJ2-3; D could derive from TRBD1 or TRBD2 (5 bases each). The germline V gene encodes CDR1 SGHVS and CDR2 FQNEAQ. The CDR3 covers 14 residues. Between the trimmed V and J ends, which lost 6 bases and 4 bases, there was a span of 14 bases. The CDR3 region has the DNA TGTGCCAGCAGACCTCGGAGAGGGGCAGATACGCAGTATTTT. Protein product: CASRPRRGADTQYF.

The CDR3 region has the DNA TGTGCCAGCAGCGTAGATGGGGGAGGTGAGACCCAGTACTTC. Translating gives CASSVDGGGETQYF. The V call is TRBV9, the J call TRBJ2-5, with a tentative D call TRBD2 (6 bases). The V end lost 0 bases, the J end lost 5 bases, and 11 bases lay between the germline ends. This CDR3 contains 14 residues. Germline assignment: CDR1 SGDLS and CDR2 YYNGEE.

The chain uses TRBV11-3 and TRBJ2-7; D may be TRBD1 or TRBD2 (5 bases each). The CDR3 has 15 amino acids. Germline CDR1 is SGHNT and CDR2 is YENEEA. Trimming removed 5 bases at V and 2 bases at J, with 16 bases between. The CDR3 coding sequence is TGTGCCAGCAGCCTAGGGAGTGGGACCCCCTACGAGCAGTACTTC. Amino acid sequence: CASSLGSGTPYEQYF. Full variable domain (outside the CDR3, taken from reference TRBV11-3 and TRBJ2-7): EAGVVQSPRYKIIEKKQPVAFWCNPISGHNTLYWYLQNLGQGPELLIRYENEEAVDDSQLPKDRFSAERLKGVDSTLKIQPAELGDSAVYLCASSLGSGTPYEQYFGPGTRLTVT.

The rearrangement uses TRBV5-1 and TRBJ1-4; D unclear. The CDR3 length is 16 residues. The germline V and J ends were trimmed by 0 bases and 7 bases, with 16 bases remaining between them. Germline V gene sequence: CDR1 SGHRS, CDR2 YFSETQ. CDR3 in DNA: TGCGCCAGCAGCTTGGACGCGTTTACTTCTAGTGAAAAACTGTTTTTT. This gives the protein CASSLDAFTSSEKLFF.

J is TRBJ1-1 and V is TRBV28; unclear D gene. This CDR3 contains 12 residues. CDR1 and CDR2 from the germline V gene are MDHEN and SYDVKM. V gave up 0 bases and J gave up 8 bases, with 7 bases separating them. CDR3 region: CASSLWAAEAFF. In DNA form, the CDR3 reads TGTGCCAGCAGTTTATGGGCAGCGGAAGCTTTCTTT.

The chain uses TRBV2 and TRBJ1-2, with D maybe TRBD1 (5 bases). Germline CDR1 reads SNHLY; CDR2 reads FYNNEI. This CDR3 has 13 amino acids. V lost 5 bases to trimming and J lost 7 bases, with 14 bases between them. In nucleotides, the CDR3 is TGTGCCAGCAGTACCCGCGGGGCGGTTGGCTACACCTTC. The encoded protein is CASSTRGAVGYTF.

V gene TRBV28 combines with J gene TRBJ2-5, with 9 nucleotides matching TRBD2. J lost 0 bases, V lost 3 bases, and 5 bases had no gene match. Germline-derived CDR1 and CDR2 are MDHEN and SYDVKM. The CDR3 length is 16 residues. The CDR3 DNA reads as TGTGCCAGCAGTTTTGGGCTAGCGGGGTACCAAGAGACCCAGTACTTC. Its protein product is CASSFGLAGYQETQYF.

The chain has TRBV7-9 and TRBJ2-3; no clear D. Germline CDR1 is SEHNR and CDR2 is FQNEAQ (reference sequence). The CDR3 runs 16 residues. Trimming shortened V by 2 bases and J by 3 bases, and 15 bases separated the two germline ends. CDR3 bases: TGTGCCAGCAGCTTACTGACCAACCCGGATACAGATACGCAGTATTTT. Amino acid sequence: CASSLLTNPDTDTQYF.

The rearrangement links TRBV9 to TRBJ2-3; either TRBD1 or TRBD2 may supply D (6 bases each). CDR3 size: 18 residues. Per germline, CDR1 SGDLS and CDR2 YYNGEE. V shed 0 bases and J shed 5 bases, with 22 bases lying between them. CDR3 sequence reads: CASSVDSRGVGPGDTQYF. As DNA, the CDR3 is TGTGCCAGCAGCGTAGACTCGAGGGGGGTCGGTCCGGGAGATACGCAGTATTTT. The full variable domain, in which reference TRBV9 and TRBJ2-3 provide the parts outside the CDR3, is DSGVTQTPKHLITATGQRVTLRCSPRSGDLSVYWYQQSLDQGLQFLIQYYNGEERAKGNILERFSAQQFPDLHSELNLSSLELGDSALYFCASSVDSRGVGPGDTQYFGPGTRLTVL.

The chain has TRBV18 and TRBJ1-1; D is undetermined. Germline-derived CDR1 and CDR2 are KGHSH and LQKENI. V was cut by 2 bases and J by 6 bases, with 10 bases left in between. This CDR3 has 13 amino acids. CDR3 loop: CASSPIGQAEAFF. The CDR3, as DNA: TGTGCCAGCTCACCAATTGGGCAGGCTGAAGCTTTCTTT.

The CDR3 spells CASSLPSGLVTDTQYF. CDR3 sequence (DNA): TGTGCCAGCAGCTTGCCGTCAGGGCTCGTCACAGATACGCAGTATTTT. V is TRBV5-4 and J is TRBJ2-3; possibly TRBD1 for D (5 bases). V dropped 1 base and J dropped 2 bases, with 14 bases sitting between them. The CDR3 spans 16 residues. CDR1 and CDR2 (germline): SGHNT, YYREEE (reference sequence).